The entry below describes one T cell receptor (beta chain). No antigen is known for it. The sample is drawn from a study of cytomegalovirus exposure and HLA in healthy donors. Across the whole study: About 80 million unique TCRs, all from HLA-typed donors, were included in an early release of the data.

Looked up from germline, CDR1 is SGDLS and CDR2 is YYNGEE. The junction had 4 bases not matched to a gene; V was cut back by 3 bases and J by 1 base. This CDR3 comprises 15 residues. Nominally healthy donors were sampled, though unrecorded immune exposures were likely. Broader study findings: The classifier was said to identify cytomegalovirus status with high specificity and sensitivity.

60 Vbeta and 13 Jbeta primers were used in PCR. Assay: immunoSEQ multiplex PCR; the TCRdb copy retains only in-frame clones and omits some. This table holds 130,000 to 150,000 clones, just under 70% found once. Sequences were obtained from PBMCs. The clonotype comes from a man aged 60 to 69 in good health and CMV-seronegative. The chain has TRBV9 and TRBJ1-5; 7 bases are shared with TRBD1. CDR3 residues: CASSATGSSNQPQHF. CDR3 in DNA: TGTGCCAGCAGCGCGACAGGGAGCAGCAATCAGCCCCAGCATTTT.